Listed below are T cell receptor beta chains from one sample, sequenced in a study of blood T cell repertoires in COVID-19. Sequencing was performed with immunoSEQ multiplex PCR; in TCRdb, only in-frame clones are kept and a portion is missing. The table lists approximately 350,000 clones, approximately 88% of them singletons. Sequencing used peripheral blood. These TCRs come from a woman in her twenties or thirties with COVID-19, enrolled during active disease. The CDR3 runs from the conserved cysteine through the conserved F or W. A D gene is named only where the DNA matches it firmly. Not all rows give a size; the values are once, few, many and, for expanded clones, a class.

D gene: TRBD2; CDR3 length: 16; clone size: once; V gene: TRBV7-6; J gene: TRBJ2-7; CDR3 DNA: TGTGCCAGCAGCTTAGGTCCCGCGGGGGGTACCTACGAGCAGTACTTC; CDR3 protein: CASSLGPAGGTYEQYF
D gene: TRBD2; CDR3 length: 13; clone size: -; V gene: TRBV7-6; J gene: TRBJ2-5; CDR3 DNA: TGTGCCAGCAGCTTAGGGGAGGGGGAGACCCAGTACTTC; CDR3 protein: CASSLGEGETQYF
D gene: TRBD1; CDR3 length: 12; clone size: -; V gene: TRBV7-2; J gene: TRBJ2-7; CDR3 DNA: TGTGCCAGCAGCGACAGGGGCAACGAGCAGTACTTC; CDR3 protein: CASSDRGNEQYF
D gene: TRBD2; CDR3 length: 13; clone size: -; V gene: TRBV19; J gene: TRBJ2-1; CDR3 DNA: TGTGCCAGTAGTATCCCGGGGGGGAATGAGCAGTTCTTC; CDR3 protein: CASSIPGGNEQFF
D gene: TRBD2; CDR3 length: 17; clone size: -; V gene: TRBV29-1; J gene: TRBJ2-5; CDR3 DNA: TGCAGCGTTGATTTTACTCCGGCGGGGGGGTACCAAGAGACCCAGTACTTC; CDR3 protein: CSVDFTPAGGYQETQYF
D gene: -; CDR3 length: 13; clone size: -; V gene: TRBV6-2/TRBV6-3; J gene: TRBJ2-1; CDR3 DNA: TGTGCCAGCAGTCCGGGACATCTCTATGAGCAGTTCTTC; CDR3 protein: CASSPGHLYEQFF
D gene: -; CDR3 length: 13; clone size: -; V gene: TRBV6-4; J gene: TRBJ2-1; CDR3 DNA: TGTGCCAGCAGTTTGGAAGGGAGGAATGAGCAGTTCTTC; CDR3 protein: CASSLEGRNEQFF
D gene: TRBD2; CDR3 length: 15; clone size: -; V gene: TRBV28; J gene: TRBJ2-1; CDR3 DNA: TGTGCCAGCAGCCTAATAGCGGGGAGAAACAATGAGCAGTTCTTC; CDR3 protein: CASSLIAGRNNEQFF
D gene: -; CDR3 length: 14; clone size: -; V gene: TRBV19; J gene: TRBJ1-2; CDR3 DNA: TGTGCCAGTAGTTACAGTGAAGCTAACTATGGCTACACCTTC; CDR3 protein: CASSYSEANYGYTF
D gene: -; CDR3 length: 15; clone size: -; V gene: TRBV11-2; J gene: TRBJ2-2; CDR3 DNA: TGTGCCAGCAGCTTAGGGGGCACGAACACCGGGGAGCTGTTTTTT; CDR3 protein: CASSLGGTNTGELFF
D gene: -; CDR3 length: 15; clone size: -; V gene: TRBV21-1; J gene: TRBJ2-7; CDR3 DNA: TGTGCCAGCATCACCGGGACAGGACCCGCTAGTTGTGTGTACTTC; CDR3 protein: CASITGTGPASCVYF
D gene: TRBD1; CDR3 length: 13; clone size: -; V gene: TRBV12-3/TRBV12-4; J gene: TRBJ1-2; CDR3 DNA: TGTGCCAGCGGTACGGGACAGAGCTATGGCTACACCTTC; CDR3 protein: CASGTGQSYGYTF
D gene: -; CDR3 length: 16; clone size: -; V gene: TRBV6-5; J gene: TRBJ2-3; CDR3 DNA: TGTGCCAGCAGTTACCTTCCGGAGGCCCGGGCAGATACGCAGTATTTT; CDR3 protein: CASSYLPEARADTQYF
D gene: TRBD2; CDR3 length: 14; clone size: -; V gene: TRBV10-2; J gene: TRBJ2-7; CDR3 DNA: TGCGCCAGCACCTTAGCGGGACTTACCTACGAGCAGTACTTC; CDR3 protein: CASTLAGLTYEQYF
D gene: TRBD2; CDR3 length: 16; clone size: -; V gene: TRBV6-6; J gene: TRBJ2-5; CDR3 DNA: TGTGCCAGCACCAATAGCGGGGGGGCCCGTGGAGAGACCCAGTACTTC; CDR3 protein: CASTNSGGARGETQYF
D gene: TRBD2; CDR3 length: 18; clone size: -; V gene: TRBV4-1; J gene: TRBJ2-3; CDR3 DNA: TGCGCCAGCAGCCAAGGATATCCACTAGCGGGAGGGACAGATACGCAGTATTTT; CDR3 protein: CASSQGYPLAGGTDTQYF
D gene: -; CDR3 length: 15; clone size: -; V gene: TRBV5-8; J gene: TRBJ2-1; CDR3 DNA: TGTGCCAGCAGCTTGGGTGATGGCACCTTCAATGAGCAGTTCTTC; CDR3 protein: CASSLGDGTFNEQFF
D gene: -; CDR3 length: 14; clone size: -; V gene: TRBV4-2; J gene: TRBJ1-6; CDR3 DNA: TGTGCCAGCAGCCCGGGCCAGCCGACTAGAGGCCTCCACTTT; CDR3 protein: CASSPGQPTRGLHF
D gene: TRBD2; CDR3 length: 16; clone size: -; V gene: TRBV28; J gene: TRBJ2-6; CDR3 DNA: TGTGCCAGCAGTTGGGGGGAGGGGACCGGGGCCAACGTCCTGACTTTC; CDR3 protein: CASSWGEGTGANVLTF
D gene: -; CDR3 length: 13; clone size: few; V gene: TRBV6-6; J gene: TRBJ1-1; CDR3 DNA: TGTGCCAGCAGTTACGTGGCGAACACTGAAGCTTTCTTT; CDR3 protein: CASSYVANTEAFF
D gene: TRBD1; CDR3 length: 14; clone size: once; V gene: TRBV5-1; J gene: TRBJ2-3; CDR3 DNA: TGCGCCAGCAGCTTACAGGGGGCGCGGGATACGCAGTATTTT; CDR3 protein: CASSLQGARDTQYF
D gene: TRBD1; CDR3 length: 16; clone size: -; V gene: TRBV2; J gene: TRBJ2-1; CDR3 DNA: TGTGCCAGCAGTGAGAGTCGGACAGGAAAATACAATGAGCAGTTCTTC; CDR3 protein: CASSESRTGKYNEQFF
D gene: TRBD2; CDR3 length: 19; clone size: once; V gene: TRBV6-2/TRBV6-3; J gene: TRBJ2-6; CDR3 DNA: TGTGCCAGCAGTTCTAAAGCGGAGACTAGCGGGGGTTGGGCCAACGTCCTGACTTTC; CDR3 protein: CASSSKAETSGGWANVLTF
D gene: -; CDR3 length: 18; clone size: -; V gene: TRBV4-3; J gene: TRBJ1-2; CDR3 DNA: TGCGCCAGCAGCCAGCGATTGGGGGTGGCAGGGGCCGTCTATGGCTACACCTTC; CDR3 protein: CASSQRLGVAGAVYGYTF
D gene: TRBD1; CDR3 length: 15; clone size: -; V gene: TRBV5-4; J gene: TRBJ1-2; CDR3 DNA: TGTGCCAGCAGCTCGGACAGGGGGCGGGTCTATGGCTACACCTTC; CDR3 protein: CASSSDRGRVYGYTF
D gene: -; CDR3 length: 14; clone size: -; V gene: TRBV5-4; J gene: TRBJ1-1; CDR3 DNA: TGTGCCAGCAGCAGTAGGGGGTCGGACACTGAAGCTTTCTTT; CDR3 protein: CASSSRGSDTEAFF
D gene: TRBD1; CDR3 length: 20; clone size: -; V gene: TRBV12-5; J gene: TRBJ2-3; CDR3 DNA: TGTGCTAGTGGTTTGGGGAAACGAGGACAGGGTGTTGGGGGCACAGATACGCAGTATTTT; CDR3 protein: CASGLGKRGQGVGGTDTQYF
D gene: TRBD1; CDR3 length: 19; clone size: -; V gene: TRBV6-2/TRBV6-3; J gene: TRBJ1-5; CDR3 DNA: TGTGCCAGCAACCCTGGACGAGGGGGCTCGTATCGTCGGAATCAGCCCCAGCATTTT; CDR3 protein: CASNPGRGGSYRRNQPQHF
D gene: TRBD1; CDR3 length: 15; clone size: -; V gene: TRBV27; J gene: TRBJ1-2; CDR3 DNA: TGTGCCAGCAGTCAGTCGACAGGGGGCGCCTCTGGCTACACCTTC; CDR3 protein: CASSQSTGGASGYTF
D gene: -; CDR3 length: 13; clone size: -; V gene: TRBV12-3/TRBV12-4; J gene: TRBJ2-2; CDR3 DNA: TGTGCCAGCAGTAAGCAGAACACCGGGGAGCTGTTTTTT; CDR3 protein: CASSKQNTGELFF
D gene: TRBD1; CDR3 length: 15; clone size: -; V gene: TRBV7-2; J gene: TRBJ2-7; CDR3 DNA: TGTGCCAGCAGCTTTAATACAGGGGGGTCCTACGAGCAGTACTTC; CDR3 protein: CASSFNTGGSYEQYF
D gene: TRBD2; CDR3 length: 16; clone size: -; V gene: TRBV19; J gene: TRBJ2-1; CDR3 DNA: TGTGCCAGTAGTCTTCCGGGACTAGCGGGAGGGAATGAGCAGTTCTTC; CDR3 protein: CASSLPGLAGGNEQFF
D gene: -; CDR3 length: 12; clone size: -; V gene: TRBV5-8; J gene: TRBJ1-6; CDR3 DNA: TGTGCCAGCAGCTTGATTAGTGCACCCCTCCACTTT; CDR3 protein: CASSLISAPLHF
D gene: TRBD2; CDR3 length: 15; clone size: once; V gene: TRBV6-6; J gene: TRBJ2-7; CDR3 DNA: TGTGCCAGCAGGCGTACCGGGACTAGCGACTACGAGCAGTACTTC; CDR3 protein: CASRRTGTSDYEQYF
D gene: TRBD1; CDR3 length: 13; clone size: -; V gene: TRBV27; J gene: TRBJ1-1; CDR3 DNA: TGTGCCAGCAGCTGGGACAGGGGTAGTGAAGCTTTCTTT; CDR3 protein: CASSWDRGSEAFF
D gene: -; CDR3 length: 13; clone size: -; V gene: TRBV10-3; J gene: TRBJ1-2; CDR3 DNA: TGTGCCATCAGTGAGTTGACATCCTATGGCTACACCTTC; CDR3 protein: CAISELTSYGYTF
D gene: -; CDR3 length: 13; clone size: -; V gene: TRBV12-1; J gene: TRBJ1-6; CDR3 DNA: TGTGCCAGCAGCTGCTGGGGCAATTCACCCCTCCACTTT; CDR3 protein: CASSCWGNSPLHF
D gene: TRBD1; CDR3 length: 16; clone size: -; V gene: TRBV7-2; J gene: TRBJ2-2; CDR3 DNA: TGTGCCAGCAGCATGTCCGGGACAGGGTTTACCGGGGAGCTGTTTTTT; CDR3 protein: CASSMSGTGFTGELFF
D gene: -; CDR3 length: 13; clone size: -; V gene: TRBV27; J gene: TRBJ1-1; CDR3 DNA: TGTGCCAGCAGCCGTGGTGGAGACACTGAAGCTTTCTTT; CDR3 protein: CASSRGGDTEAFF
D gene: -; CDR3 length: 14; clone size: -; V gene: TRBV19; J gene: TRBJ1-5; CDR3 DNA: TGTGCCAGTAGTCCACGGAGTAGCAATCAGCCCCAGCATTTT; CDR3 protein: CASSPRSSNQPQHF
D gene: -; CDR3 length: 16; clone size: few; V gene: TRBV6-2/TRBV6-3; J gene: TRBJ2-1; CDR3 DNA: TGTGCCAGCAGTTACGCCGGGAGTGGCAGGCCGCCTGGGCAGTTCTTC; CDR3 protein: CASSYAGSGRPPGQFF
D gene: TRBD1; CDR3 length: 18; clone size: -; V gene: TRBV19; J gene: TRBJ2-2; CDR3 DNA: TGTGCCAGTAGTATAGGGGTCAGGGGGCCGTATAAGACCGGGGAGCTGTTTTTT; CDR3 protein: CASSIGVRGPYKTGELFF
D gene: -; CDR3 length: 11; clone size: -; V gene: TRBV5-1; J gene: TRBJ2-1; CDR3 DNA: TGCGCCAGCAGCTCATACAATGAGCAGTTCTTC; CDR3 protein: CASSSYNEQFF
D gene: -; CDR3 length: 15; clone size: -; V gene: TRBV5-5; J gene: TRBJ2-6; CDR3 DNA: TGTGCCAGCAGCTCACACAGCTCTGGGGCCAACGTCCTGACTTTC; CDR3 protein: CASSSHSSGANVLTF
D gene: -; CDR3 length: 15; clone size: -; V gene: TRBV24-1; J gene: TRBJ1-5; CDR3 DNA: TGTGCCACCAGTGATGGGGGCTATAGCAATCAGCCCCAGCATTTT; CDR3 protein: CATSDGGYSNQPQHF
D gene: -; CDR3 length: 16; clone size: -; V gene: TRBV10-3; J gene: TRBJ2-7; CDR3 DNA: TGTGCCATCAGCGTCACCCCGGGGGGCATACCCTACGAGCAGTACTTC; CDR3 protein: CAISVTPGGIPYEQYF
D gene: TRBD2; CDR3 length: 15; clone size: -; V gene: TRBV9; J gene: TRBJ2-1; CDR3 DNA: TGTGCCAGCAGCTATCGGACTAGCGGGAGCAATGAGCAGTTCTTC; CDR3 protein: CASSYRTSGSNEQFF
D gene: TRBD2; CDR3 length: 18; clone size: -; V gene: TRBV2; J gene: TRBJ2-5; CDR3 DNA: TGTGCCAGCAGAGGTACCGGGACTAGCGGGACCAGAGGAGGGACCCAGTACTTC; CDR3 protein: CASRGTGTSGTRGGTQYF